A single sample is the source of the 17 T cell receptor beta chains below, sequenced in a study of T cell changes during pregnancy in multiple sclerosis. This table comes from immunoSEQ multiplex PCR, and its TCRdb copy is limited to in-frame clones, with some not included. This table has about 68,000 clones, roughly 92% appearing once. Material: peripheral blood, obtained after pregnancy. All receptors derive from a female donor in good health, enrolled as a control in a pregnancy study.

The chain uses TRBV29-1 and TRBJ2-5; 7 bases are a match to TRBD2. Germline V gives CDR1 SQVTM, CDR2 ANQGSEA. The CDR3 runs to 11 residues. V dropped 5 bases and J dropped 7; count of bases not matched to a gene: 4. The CDR3 spells CSVREVGTQYF. CDR3 coding DNA: TGCAGCGTTCGGGAGGTGGGGACCCAGTACTTC.

This chain joins TRBV4-1 and TRBJ2-1, with a possible D match to TRBD1 (5 bases). CDR3 length: 17 residues. Trimming removed 1 base at V and 4 bases at J, with 17 bases between. CDR1 is MGHRA and CDR2 is YSYEKL in the germline V gene. CDR3 in amino acids: CASSQVGGQGAYNEQFF. CDR3 sequence (DNA): TGCGCCAGCAGCCAAGTCGGTGGTCAGGGTGCATACAATGAGCAGTTCTTC.

The chain carries TRBV28 and TRBJ2-7, with TRBD1 identical over 9 bases. This CDR3 spans 14 amino acids. CDR1 and CDR2 (germline): MDHEN, SYDVKM. The V segment lost 8 bases and the J segment 3 bases; nucleotides outside the gene matches: 8. This CDR3 is CASETGGRHYEQYF. CDR3 sequence (DNA): TGTGCCAGCGAAACAGGGGGCCGGCACTACGAGCAGTACTTC.

CDR3 sequence (DNA): TGTGCCAGCAGCTTACTGTCAGGGACTAACTATGGCTACACCTTC. Translating gives CASSLLSGTNYGYTF. V gene TRBV7-9 combines with J gene TRBJ1-2; tentatively, D is TRBD1 (5 bases). The CDR3 totals 15 residues. V lost 2 bases and J 0 bases, leaving 10 bases between the germline ends. Germline V gives CDR1 SEHNR, CDR2 FQNEAQ (reference sequence).

The chain recombines TRBV2 with TRBJ1-2; 8 bases are shared with TRBD1. The CDR3 contains 14 residues. Germline CDR1 SNHLY, CDR2 FYNNEI. Germline trimming cut 6 bases from V and 6 bases from J; bases unmatched to any gene: 9. This CDR3 reads CASSERQGTHGYTF. The DNA of the CDR3 is TGTGCCAGCAGCGAAAGACAGGGGACCCATGGCTACACCTTC.

The V gene is TRBV5-1, the J gene TRBJ1-2; D gene unclear. Germline V gene data show CDR1 as SGHRS and CDR2 as YFSETQ. The CDR3 is 14 amino acids. The V gene lost 4 bases and the J gene lost 7 bases, with 17 bases spanning the gap. In nucleotides, the CDR3 is TGCGCCAGCAGCCTGGTTCCTAGAGGCGGTGGCTACACCTTC. It specifies CASSLVPRGGGYTF. The full variable domain, completed using reference TRBV5-1 and TRBJ1-2, is KAGVTQTPRYLIKTRGQQVTLSCSPISGHRSVSWYQQTPGQGLQFLFEYFSETQRNKGNFPGRFSGRQFSNSRSEMNVSTLELGDSALYLCASSLVPRGGGYTFGSGTRLTVV.

J is TRBJ2-2 and V is TRBV7-9; D is unresolved. V lost 5 bases to trimming and J lost 4 bases, with 14 bases between them. The CDR3 consists of 15 residues. The V gene's germline CDR1 is SEHNR and CDR2 FQNEAQ (reference sequence). The CDR3 sequence is CASSKSGPVTGELFF. CDR3 DNA sequence: TGTGCCAGCAGCAAATCTGGGCCCGTCACCGGGGAGCTGTTTTTT.

V usage is TRBV18 and J usage is TRBJ2-5; 16 bases align to TRBD2. Germline CDR1 reads KGHSH; CDR2 reads LQKENI. CDR3 length: 18 residues. Losses at the gene ends were 0 bases for V and 2 bases for J; bases not matched to a gene: 3. CDR3 bases: TGTGCCAGCTCACCACCGGGACTAGCGGGGGGGATTCAAGAGACCCAGTACTTC. Protein product: CASSPPGLAGGIQETQYF. The whole variable domain, remainder taken from reference TRBV18 and TRBJ2-5, is NAGVMQNPRHLVRRRGQEARLRCSPMKGHSHVYWYRQLPEEGLKFMVYLQKENIIDESGMPKERFSAEFPKEGPSILRIQQVVRGDSAAYFCASSPPGLAGGIQETQYFGPGTRLLVL.

The J gene is TRBJ2-7, the V gene TRBV14, with TRBD1 matching over 10 bases. The V gene's germline CDR1 is SGHDN and CDR2 FVKESK. The CDR3 is 15 residues long. V lost 4 bases and J lost 1; bases outside the gene matches: 4. The CDR3 is CASSLTDRGSYEQYF. The CDR3 nucleotides read TGTGCCAGCAGCCTCACGGACAGGGGGTCCTACGAGCAGTACTTC.

The chain uses TRBV5-1 and TRBJ1-1, with D possibly being TRBD1 (6 bases). The CDR3 runs to 15 residues. Germline V gene data show CDR1 as SGHRS and CDR2 as YFSETQ. In DNA, the CDR3 is TGCGCTACCACTGGGGGGGGGACAACACTGATTGAAGCTTTCTTT. This sequence encodes CATTGGGTTLIEAFF.

About this clone: One junction end does not reproduce the germline sequence, and a read error may be involved. The chain recombines TRBV7-7 with TRBJ2-2; 9 bases fit TRBD2. Germline V gives CDR1 SSHAT, CDR2 FNYEAQ (reference sequence). This CDR3 has 13 residues. For the CDR3, the DNA is TGTGCTAGCAGCTTAGAAGCTAGCGGGACGCTGTTTTTT. Its translation is CASSLEASGTLFF.

The rearrangement joins TRBV11-2 to TRBJ2-7; D is perhaps TRBD2 (6 bases). The CDR3 has 18 residues. Germline V gene data show CDR1 as SGHAT and CDR2 as FQNNGV. V lost 2 bases and J 2 bases, leaving 22 bases between the germline ends. CDR3 sequence: CASSLSNEGRGFTYEQYF. DNA of the CDR3: TGTGCCAGCAGCTTATCAAATGAAGGGCGGGGCTTCACCTACGAGCAGTACTTC.

This sequence joins TRBV19 and TRBJ1-5, with D unclear. The CDR3 length is 13 residues. V lost 3 bases to trimming and J lost 5 bases, with 8 bases between them. Per the germline V gene, CDR1 is LNHDA and CDR2 is SQIVND (reference sequence). The CDR3 DNA follows: TGTGCCAGTAGTATTGACAACTATCAGCCCCAGCATTTT. As protein: CASSIDNYQPQHF.

This chain uses TRBV7-8 with TRBJ2-7; 11 bases line up with TRBD2. The CDR3 covers 17 residues. The germline V gene has CDR1 SGHVS and CDR2 FQNEAQ. The V segment lost 7 bases and the J segment 6 bases; nucleotides outside the gene matches: 17. The CDR3 DNA reads TGTGCCAGCAACCCTCGCGCCCAACTAGCGGGAGTTTTCGAGCAGTACTTC. This codes for CASNPRAQLAGVFEQYF.

The J gene is TRBJ2-1, the V gene TRBV2; 7 positions match TRBD2. V shed 7 bases and J 8 bases; nucleotides not matched to a gene: 11. CDR3 size: 14 residues. Germline-derived CDR1 and CDR2 are SNHLY and FYNNEI. This CDR3 reads CASNLLPGRHEQFF. DNA of the CDR3: TGTGCCAGCAACCTACTACCCGGGAGGCATGAGCAGTTCTTC.

This rearrangement joins TRBV27 to TRBJ2-1; maybe TRBD2 (7 bases). Germline V lookup: CDR1 MNHEY, CDR2 SMNVEV (reference sequence). The germline V and J ends were trimmed by 4 bases and 15 bases, with 16 bases remaining between them. The CDR3 runs to 12 residues. The CDR3 bases are TGTGCCAGCAGTTCCCGAGCTGGGGGGGCGTTCTTC. Encoded protein: CASSSRAGGAFF.

The chain carries TRBV28 and TRBJ2-2; 7 positions match TRBD1. The junction had 10 bases not matched to a gene; V was cut back by 5 bases and J by 4 bases. From germline, CDR1 is MDHEN and CDR2 SYDVKM. The CDR3 extends over 16 amino acids. CDR3 residues: CASSGLLGQTTGELFF. CDR3 nucleotide sequence: TGTGCCAGCAGTGGGTTGCTGGGACAGACCACCGGGGAGCTGTTTTTT.